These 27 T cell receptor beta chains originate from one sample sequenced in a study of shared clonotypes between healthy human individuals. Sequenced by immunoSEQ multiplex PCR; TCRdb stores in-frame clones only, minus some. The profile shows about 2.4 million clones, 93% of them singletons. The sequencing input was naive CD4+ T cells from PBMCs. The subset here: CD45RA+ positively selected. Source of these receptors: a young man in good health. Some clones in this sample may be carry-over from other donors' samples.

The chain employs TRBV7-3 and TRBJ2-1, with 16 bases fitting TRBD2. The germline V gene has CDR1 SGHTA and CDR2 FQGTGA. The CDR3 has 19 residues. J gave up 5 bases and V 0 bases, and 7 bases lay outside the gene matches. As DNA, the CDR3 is TGTGCCAGCAGCTTAACGGGACTAGCGGGAGGGTTTAACAACAATGAGCAGTTCTTC. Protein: CASSLTGLAGGFNNNEQFF.

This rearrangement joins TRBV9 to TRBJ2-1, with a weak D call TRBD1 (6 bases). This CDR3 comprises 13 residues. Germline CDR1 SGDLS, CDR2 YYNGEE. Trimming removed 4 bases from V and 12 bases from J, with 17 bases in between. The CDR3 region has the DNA TGTGCCAGCAGCTCCGACAGGAATCTAGGGCAGTTCTTC. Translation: CASSSDRNLGQFF. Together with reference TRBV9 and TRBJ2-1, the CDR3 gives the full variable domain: DSGVTQTPKHLITATGQRVTLRCSPRSGDLSVYWYQQSLDQGLQFLIQYYNGEERAKGNILERFSAQQFPDLHSELNLSSLELGDSALYFCASSSDRNLGQFFGPGTRLTVL.

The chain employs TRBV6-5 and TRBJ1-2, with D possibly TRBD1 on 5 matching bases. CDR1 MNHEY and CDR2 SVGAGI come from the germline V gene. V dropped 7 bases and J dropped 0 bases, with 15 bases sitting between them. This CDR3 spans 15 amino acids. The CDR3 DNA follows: TGTGCCAGCACCGGACATCGATCAGCTAACTATGGCTACACCTTC. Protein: CASTGHRSANYGYTF.

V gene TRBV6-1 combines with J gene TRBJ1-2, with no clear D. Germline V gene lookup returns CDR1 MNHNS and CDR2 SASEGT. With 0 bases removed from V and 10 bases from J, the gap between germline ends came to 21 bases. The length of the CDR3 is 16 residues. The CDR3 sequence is CASSEALNSPLHDYTF. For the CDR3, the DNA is TGTGCCAGCAGTGAAGCTTTGAACAGCCCTCTCCATGACTACACCTTC.

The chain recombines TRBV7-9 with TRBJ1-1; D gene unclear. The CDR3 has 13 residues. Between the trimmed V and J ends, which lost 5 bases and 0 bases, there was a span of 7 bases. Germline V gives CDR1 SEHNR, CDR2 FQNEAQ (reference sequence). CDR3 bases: TGTGCCAGCAGCGCCCCCATGAACACTGAAGCTTTCTTT. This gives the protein CASSAPMNTEAFF. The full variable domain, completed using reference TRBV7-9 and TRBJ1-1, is DTGVSQNPRHKITKRGQNVTFRCDPISEHNRLYWYRQTLGQGPEFLTYFQNEAQLEKSRLLSDRFSAERPKGSFSTLEIQRTEQGDSAMYLCASSAPMNTEAFFGQGTRLTVV.

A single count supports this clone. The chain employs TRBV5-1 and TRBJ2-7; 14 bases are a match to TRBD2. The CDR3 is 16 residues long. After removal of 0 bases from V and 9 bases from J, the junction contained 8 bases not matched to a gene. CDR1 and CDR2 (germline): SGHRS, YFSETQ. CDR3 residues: CASSLDATGLAGGQYF. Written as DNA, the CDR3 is TGCGCCAGCAGCTTGGACGCAACCGGACTAGCGGGGGGGCAGTACTTC.

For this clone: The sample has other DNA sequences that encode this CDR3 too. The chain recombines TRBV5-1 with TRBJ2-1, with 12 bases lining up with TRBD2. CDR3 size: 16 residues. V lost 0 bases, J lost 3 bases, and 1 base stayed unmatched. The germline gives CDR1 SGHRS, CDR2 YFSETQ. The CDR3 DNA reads TGCGCCAGCAGCTTGGGACTAGCGGGGGTCTACAATGAGCAGTTCTTC. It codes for CASSLGLAGVYNEQFF. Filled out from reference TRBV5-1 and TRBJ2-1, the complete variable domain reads KAGVTQTPRYLIKTRGQQVTLSCSPISGHRSVSWYQQTPGQGLQFLFEYFSETQRNKGNFPGRFSGRQFSNSRSEMNVSTLELGDSALYLCASSLGLAGVYNEQFFGPGTRLTVL.

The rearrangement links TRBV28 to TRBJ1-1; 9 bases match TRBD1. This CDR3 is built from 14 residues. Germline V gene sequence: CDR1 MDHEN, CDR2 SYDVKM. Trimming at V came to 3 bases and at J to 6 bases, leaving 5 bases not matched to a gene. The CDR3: CASSFVGTGSEAFF. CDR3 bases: TGTGCCAGCAGTTTCGTTGGGACAGGGTCTGAAGCTTTCTTT. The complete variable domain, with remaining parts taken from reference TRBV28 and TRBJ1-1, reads DVKVTQSSRYLVKRTGEKVFLECVQDMDHENMFWYRQDPGLGLRLIYFSYDVKMKEKGDIPEGYSVSREKKERFSLILESASTNQTSMYLCASSFVGTGSEAFFGQGTRLTVV.

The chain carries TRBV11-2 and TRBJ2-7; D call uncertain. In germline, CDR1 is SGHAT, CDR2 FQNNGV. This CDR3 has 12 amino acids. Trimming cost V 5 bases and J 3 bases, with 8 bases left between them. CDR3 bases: TGTGCCAGCAGCCGGCCGTTCTACGAGCAGTACTTC. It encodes CASSRPFYEQYF.

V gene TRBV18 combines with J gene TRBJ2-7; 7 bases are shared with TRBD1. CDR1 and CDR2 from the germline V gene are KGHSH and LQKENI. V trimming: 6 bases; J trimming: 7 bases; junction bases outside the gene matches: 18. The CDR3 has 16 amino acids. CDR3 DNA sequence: TGTGCCAGCTCCCCCCCCGGGACAGCACCCCCGGGGGAGCAGTACTTC. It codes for CASSPPGTAPPGEQYF.

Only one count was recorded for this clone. CDR3 bases: TGTGCCAGCAGCAGCGGGGCGGAGTACAATGAGCAGTTCTTC. It is translated as CASSSGAEYNEQFF. The chain has TRBV5-8 and TRBJ2-1; TRBD2 matches at 7 bases. The CDR3 length is 14 residues. V shed 4 bases and J 4 bases; nucleotides not matched to a gene: 5. Germline V gene data show CDR1 as SGHTS and CDR2 as YDEGEE.

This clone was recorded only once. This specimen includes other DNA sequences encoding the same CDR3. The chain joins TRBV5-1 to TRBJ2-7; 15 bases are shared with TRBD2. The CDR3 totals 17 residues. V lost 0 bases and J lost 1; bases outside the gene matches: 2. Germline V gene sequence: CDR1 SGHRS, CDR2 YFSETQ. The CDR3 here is CASSLGGLAGGSYEQYF. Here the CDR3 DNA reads TGCGCCAGCAGCTTGGGGGGACTAGCGGGAGGTTCCTACGAGCAGTACTTC.

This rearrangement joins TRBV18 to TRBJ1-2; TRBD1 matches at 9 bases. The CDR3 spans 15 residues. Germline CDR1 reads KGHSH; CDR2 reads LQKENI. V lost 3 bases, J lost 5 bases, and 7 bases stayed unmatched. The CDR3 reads CASSPTDRGGYGYTF. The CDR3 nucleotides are TGTGCCAGCTCACCTACGGACAGGGGAGGATATGGCTACACCTTC. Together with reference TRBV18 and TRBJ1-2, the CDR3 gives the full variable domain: NAGVMQNPRHLVRRRGQEARLRCSPMKGHSHVYWYRQLPEEGLKFMVYLQKENIIDESGMPKERFSAEFPKEGPSILRIQQVVRGDSAAYFCASSPTDRGGYGYTFGSGTRLTVV.

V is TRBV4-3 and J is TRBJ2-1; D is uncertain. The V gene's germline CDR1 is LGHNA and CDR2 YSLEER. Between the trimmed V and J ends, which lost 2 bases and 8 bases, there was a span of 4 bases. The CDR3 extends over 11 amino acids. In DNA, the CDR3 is TGCGCCAGCAGCCAAAGTCATGAGCAGTTCTTC. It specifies CASSQSHEQFF.

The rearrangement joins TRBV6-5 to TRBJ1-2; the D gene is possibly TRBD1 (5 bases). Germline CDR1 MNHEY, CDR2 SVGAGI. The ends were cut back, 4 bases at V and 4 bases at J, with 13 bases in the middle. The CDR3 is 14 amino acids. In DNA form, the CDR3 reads TGTGCCAGCAGTTCCGCTCAGGGTTCCTATGGCTACACCTTC. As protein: CASSSAQGSYGYTF.

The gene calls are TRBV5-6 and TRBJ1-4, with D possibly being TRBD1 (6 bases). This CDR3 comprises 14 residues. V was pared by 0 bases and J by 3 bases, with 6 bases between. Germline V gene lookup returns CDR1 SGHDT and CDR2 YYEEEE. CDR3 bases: TGTGCCAGCAGCTTGGGGGGGCCTAATGAAAAACTGTTTTTT. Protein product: CASSLGGPNEKLFF.

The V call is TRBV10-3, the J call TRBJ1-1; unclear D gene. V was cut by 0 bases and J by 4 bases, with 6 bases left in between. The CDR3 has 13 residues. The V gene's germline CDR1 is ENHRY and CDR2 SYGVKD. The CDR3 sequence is CAISESDPTEAFF. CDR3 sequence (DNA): TGTGCCATCAGTGAGTCGGACCCCACTGAAGCTTTCTTT.

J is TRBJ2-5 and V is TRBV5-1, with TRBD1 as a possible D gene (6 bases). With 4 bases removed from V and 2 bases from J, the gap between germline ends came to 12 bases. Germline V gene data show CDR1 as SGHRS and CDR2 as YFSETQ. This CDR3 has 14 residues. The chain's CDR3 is CASSAVRGQETQYF. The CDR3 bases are TGCGCCAGCAGCGCGGTCAGGGGACAAGAGACCCAGTACTTC.

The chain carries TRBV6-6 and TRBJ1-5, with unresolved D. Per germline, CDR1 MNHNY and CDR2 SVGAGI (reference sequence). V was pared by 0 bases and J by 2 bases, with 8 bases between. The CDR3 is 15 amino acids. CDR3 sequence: CASSYSAPGNQPQHF. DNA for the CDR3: TGTGCCAGCAGTTACTCGGCACCGGGCAATCAGCCCCAGCATTTT.

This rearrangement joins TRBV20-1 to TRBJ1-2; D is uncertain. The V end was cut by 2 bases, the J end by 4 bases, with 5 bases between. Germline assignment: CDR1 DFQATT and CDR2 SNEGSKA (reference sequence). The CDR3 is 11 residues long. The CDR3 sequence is CSARWVYGYTF. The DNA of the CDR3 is TGCAGTGCTAGATGGGTCTATGGCTACACCTTC.

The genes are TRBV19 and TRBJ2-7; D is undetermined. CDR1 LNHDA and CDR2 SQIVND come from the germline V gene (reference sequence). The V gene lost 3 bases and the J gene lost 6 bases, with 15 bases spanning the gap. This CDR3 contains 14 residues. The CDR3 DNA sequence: TGTGCCAGTAGTATCGGAACATTCTTCCCCGAGCAGTACTTC. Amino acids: CASSIGTFFPEQYF.

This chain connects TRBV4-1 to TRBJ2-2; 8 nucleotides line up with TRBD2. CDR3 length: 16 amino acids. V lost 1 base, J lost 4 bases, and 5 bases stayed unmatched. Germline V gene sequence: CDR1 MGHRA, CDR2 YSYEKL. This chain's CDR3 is CASSQVGGAGTGELFF. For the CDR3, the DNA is TGCGCCAGCAGCCAAGTCGGGGGGGCCGGCACCGGGGAGCTGTTTTTT.

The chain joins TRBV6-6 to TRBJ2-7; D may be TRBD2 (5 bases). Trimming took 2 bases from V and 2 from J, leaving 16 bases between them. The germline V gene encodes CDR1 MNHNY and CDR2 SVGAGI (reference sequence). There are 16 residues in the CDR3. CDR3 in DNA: TGTGCCAGCAGTTACCCGACGGGAACGTCGACCTACGAGCAGTACTTC. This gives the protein CASSYPTGTSTYEQYF.

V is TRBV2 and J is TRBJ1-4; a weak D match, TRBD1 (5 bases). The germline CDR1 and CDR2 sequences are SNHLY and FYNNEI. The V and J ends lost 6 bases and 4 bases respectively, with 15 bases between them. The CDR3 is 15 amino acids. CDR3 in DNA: TGTGCCAGCAGGGGGGTTCTGACCCTTAATGAAAAACTGTTTTTT. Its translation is CASRGVLTLNEKLFF.

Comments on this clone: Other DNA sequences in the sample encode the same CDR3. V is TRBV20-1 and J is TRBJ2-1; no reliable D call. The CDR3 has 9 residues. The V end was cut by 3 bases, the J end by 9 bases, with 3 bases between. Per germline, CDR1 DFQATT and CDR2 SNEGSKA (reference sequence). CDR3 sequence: CSASGEQFF. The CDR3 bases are TGCAGTGCTAGTGGTGAGCAGTTCTTC.

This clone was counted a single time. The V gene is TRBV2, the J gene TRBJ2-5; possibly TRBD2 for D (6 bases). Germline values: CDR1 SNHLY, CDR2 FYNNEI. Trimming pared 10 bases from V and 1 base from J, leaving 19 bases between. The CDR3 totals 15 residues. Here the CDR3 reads CATALALGGQETQYF. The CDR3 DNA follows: TGTGCCACCGCCCTGGCTTTGGGGGGCCAAGAGACCCAGTACTTC.

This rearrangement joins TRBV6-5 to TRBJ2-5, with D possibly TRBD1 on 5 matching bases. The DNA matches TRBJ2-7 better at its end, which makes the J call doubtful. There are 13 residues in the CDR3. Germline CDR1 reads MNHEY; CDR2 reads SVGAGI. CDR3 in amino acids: CASRDSGKDEQYF. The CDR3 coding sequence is TGTGCCAGCAGAGACTCAGGGAAGGACGAGCAGTACTTC.